The rows below give T cell receptor beta chains drawn from one sample of a study of shared clonotypes between healthy human individuals. Generated by immunoSEQ multiplex PCR, the TCRdb table keeps only in-frame clones and is missing some. The table records about 1.9 million clones, 80% to 95% of them present only once. Material: naive CD8+ T cells from PBMCs. Receptors were obtained from a man between 18 and 29 years old in good health. Some clones in this sample may be carry-over from other donors' samples. Each CDR3 is given without its conserved first and last residue.

v_gene,j_gene,CDR3aa
TRBV27,TRBJ2-1,ASSLGASGPEQF
TRBV11-2,TRBJ2-7,ASSSWAGPSPYEQY
TRBV4-3,TRBJ2-1,ASSQVGSFNEQF
TRBV29-1,TRBJ2-1,SAYSGTDPNEQF
TRBV5-5,TRBJ1-1,ASSLGGTLTEAF
TRBV7-2,TRBJ1-1,ASSLARDRSTEAF
TRBV27,TRBJ1-1,ASTGGGGTEAF
TRBV28,TRBJ2-1,ASSASGDNEQF
TRBV7-8,TRBJ2-6,ASTVGRSGANVLT
TRBV6-1,TRBJ1-4,ASSPWREKLF
TRBV2,TRBJ2-1,ASTGRENEQF
TRBV12-5,TRBJ2-3,ASGLSIHRTDTQY
TRBV6-1,TRBJ2-7,ASSARSLSSYEQY
TRBV19,TRBJ1-4,ASSIVAGNELF
TRBV7-9,TRBJ1-1,ASSPSGLPKNTEAF
TRBV29-1,TRBJ2-5,SVETRDREETQY
TRBV19,TRBJ2-1,ASTEGGNEQF
TRBV7-8,TRBJ2-1,ASSYGTSGRKNYNEQF
TRBV7-9,TRBJ2-1,ASSPWGERGLNEQF
TRBV5-6,TRBJ1-1,ASSLSWGNTEAF
TRBV6-5,TRBJ2-7,ASSPVANYYEQY
TRBV18,TRBJ1-2,ASSPTDRNNYGYT
TRBV27,TRBJ2-2,ASSLSQGSNTGELF
TRBV18,TRBJ2-7,ASSPGRRDLGEQY
TRBV19,TRBJ2-2,ASRSPKGDTQLTGELF
TRBV7-9,TRBJ1-4,ASRSGGRNEKLF
TRBV4-1,TRBJ2-7,ASTPRTGRYEQY
TRBV29-1,TRBJ1-1,SVRLRTLAEAF
TRBV28,TRBJ2-5,ASSLLRDGETQY
TRBV19,TRBJ2-1,ASSIKSSYNEQF
TRBV4-1,TRBJ2-3,ASSQVGLAGGPDTQY
TRBV6-5,TRBJ2-1,ASSYVEGAHEQF
TRBV10-3,TRBJ2-7,ATMPPPAGEQY
TRBV27,TRBJ1-5,ASSLRQGSNQPQH
TRBV28,TRBJ2-5,ASSPNGSRQETQY
TRBV29-1,TRBJ1-2,GSRDSYGYT
TRBV28,TRBJ2-5,ASSLLVTGGETQY
TRBV7-9,TRBJ1-5,ASSSETGNQPQH
TRBV27,TRBJ2-5,ASSWLGEQETQY
TRBV7-9,TRBJ2-2,ASSSRTVSNTGELF
TRBV7-6,TRBJ2-2,ASSSGTRRWAGELF
TRBV30,TRBJ2-2,AWSVVQTGELF
TRBV27,TRBJ2-7,ASSPGRSYEQY
TRBV2,TRBJ2-2,ASSEWSAGELF
TRBV7-9,TRBJ1-1,ASSLPPQGAGTEAF
TRBV4-1,TRBJ2-5,ASSPRLAESQETQY
TRBV12-5,TRBJ2-1,ASGLGLAGAYNEQF
TRBV29-1,TRBJ2-5,SVIQETQY
TRBV7-6,TRBJ2-7,ASSPGPSASLEYEQY
TRBV9,TRBJ1-4,ASSVTTPGEKLF
TRBV6-5,TRBJ2-7,ASSYTIWNEQY
TRBV7-2,TRBJ2-7,ASSLEGHSSFYEQY
TRBV2,TRBJ2-7,ASRAGGLSYEQY
TRBV27,TRBJ2-3,ASSRTASTDTQY
TRBV27,TRBJ2-5,ASSLGTGVGQETQY